One sample yielded the 8 T cell receptor beta chains listed below, sequenced in a study of blood T cell repertoires in COVID-19. Method: immunoSEQ multiplex PCR; TCRdb's copy keeps in-frame clones and lacks some. Of 380,000 or so clones in the sample, 70% to 90% are singletons; the top ten hold 1% to 1.5%. The sample consisted of PBMCs or T cells enriched from blood (not recorded which). The receptors were gathered from a young man who had recovered from COVID-19.

This rearrangement joins TRBV6-1 to TRBJ1-4, with 7 bases that match TRBD1. The CDR3 covers 18 residues. CDR1 is MNHNS, CDR2 SASEGT, per germline. V lost 3 bases to trimming and J lost 2 bases; unmatched junction nucleotides: 12. The CDR3 DNA reads as TGTGCCAGCAGTGAGATCCAGGGGGTATTTGAGACTAATGAAAAACTGTTTTTT. It encodes CASSEIQGVFETNEKLFF.

The chain uses TRBV7-3 and TRBJ1-1; possible D gene TRBD1, 5 bases. Trimming took off 4 bases at V and 2 bases at J, with 17 bases between the two ends. CDR1 SGHTA and CDR2 FQGTGA come from the germline V gene. The CDR3 is made up of 16 amino acids. CDR3 residues: CASSSIQQEKNTEAFF. The CDR3 DNA is TGTGCCAGCAGCTCAATCCAACAGGAGAAAAACACTGAAGCTTTCTTT.

This chain links TRBV6-2 or TRBV6-3 with TRBJ2-7; 11 positions agree with TRBD2. V was clipped by 5 bases and J by 4 bases; unmatched bases: 4. The germline V gene encodes CDR1 MNHEY and CDR2 SVGEGT. This CDR3 is 14 amino acids long. The DNA for the CDR3 is TGTGCCAGCAGTCTAGCGGGGGGACCTTACGAGCAGTACTTC. It encodes CASSLAGGPYEQYF.

CDR3 in DNA: TGTGCCAGCATCCGGACAGAGCCTTACGAGCAGTACTTC. Residues: CASIRTEPYEQYF. The genes are TRBV12-3 or TRBV12-4 and TRBJ2-7; perhaps TRBD1 as D (6 bases). V lost 7 bases and J lost 4, with 14 bases in between. This CDR3 region has 13 residues.

The chain has TRBV2 and TRBJ1-2; D remains ambiguous. The ends were cut back, 6 bases at V and 8 bases at J, with 10 bases in the middle. The CDR3 has 11 amino acids. Per germline, CDR1 SNHLY and CDR2 FYNNEI. CDR3 sequence (DNA): TGTGCCAGCAGGGAGGGAGGCGGCTACACCTTC. It is translated as CASREGGGYTF.

In nucleotides, the CDR3 is TGCGCCAGCAGCTTGGGCGCCACCGATGGCTACACCTTC. This gives the protein CASSLGATDGYTF. This sequence joins TRBV5-1 and TRBJ1-2; no firm D call. The CDR3 is 13 residues long. Germline V lookup: CDR1 SGHRS, CDR2 YFSETQ. Trimming shortened V by 0 bases and J by 6 bases, and 9 bases separated the two germline ends.

This chain uses TRBV30 with TRBJ2-1; perhaps TRBD2 as D (7 bases). With 2 bases removed from V and 5 bases from J, the gap between germline ends came to 13 bases. The CDR3 extends over 14 amino acids. Germline CDR1 and CDR2: GTSNPN and SVGIG (reference sequence). CDR3 amino acids: CAWSPRGANNEQFF. Written as DNA, the CDR3 is TGTGCCTGGAGTCCACGGGGGGCGAACAATGAGCAGTTCTTC.

This chain connects TRBV29-1 to TRBJ1-3; 7 bases map to TRBD1. V dropped 0 bases and J dropped 1; count of bases not matched to a gene: 9. The CDR3 extends over 17 amino acids. Germline lookup yields CDR1 SQVTM and CDR2 ANQGSEA. CDR3 sequence (DNA): TGCAGCGTTGAAGATCTTCCCAGGGGGATTTCTGGAAACACCATATATTTT. Its translation is CSVEDLPRGISGNTIYF.